This T cell receptor beta chain was found in a study of patients and donors after allogeneic stem cell transplantation. One entry per CDR3 protein results from TCRdb running MiXCR on the RT-PCR reads. The repertoire includes approximately 430,000 distinct CDR3 sequences, 16% of them detected once, and just over 7% sits in the top ten. The material sequenced was blood, either unsorted or a sorted T cell fraction (not recorded which). This clonotype was obtained from a human donor who was either an allogeneic HSCT recipient or a stem cell or donor lymphocyte infusion donor (not recorded which). It is not recorded whose cells these are; they may come from a transplant donor.

CDR3 in DNA: TGTGCCAGCAGCCAAAGTAGTCGGTCCCAAGAGACCCAGTACTTC. This gives the protein CASSQSSRSQETQYF. The V call is TRBV5-4, the J call TRBJ2-5; D uncertain. Trimming removed 4 bases at V and 1 base at J, with 14 bases between. The CDR3 covers 15 residues. The germline gives CDR1 SGHNT, CDR2 YYREEE (reference sequence).